The 20 T cell receptor beta chains below were found in one sample sequenced in a study of Ad26.COV2.S vaccination and SARS-CoV-2 variants. Treatment described: 19 received Ad26.COV2.S at low or high dose, single or two shots; five or six received placebo; per-sample allocation not given. Sampling was performed 63 days after the first vaccine or placebo injection. Sequencing was performed with immunoSEQ multiplex PCR; in TCRdb, only in-frame clones are kept and a portion is missing. Here the sample spans approximately 240,000 clones, roughly 90% being singletons. This material consisted of peripheral blood, taken in a trial of Ad26.COV2.S vaccine versus placebo. Source of these receptors: a person aged 18-60 years who received the Ad26.COV2.S COVID-19 vaccine or a placebo.

J is TRBJ1-1 and V is TRBV6-4; 8 nucleotides agree with TRBD1. Germline-derived CDR1 and CDR2 are MRHNA and SNTAGT. The CDR3 has 14 residues. The V segment lost 6 bases and the J segment 10 bases; nucleotides outside the gene matches: 13. This chain's CDR3 is CASRAKDRAPRAFF. CDR3 DNA sequence: TGTGCCAGCAGGGCTAAGGACAGGGCCCCCCGAGCTTTCTTT.

The chain carries TRBV2 and TRBJ1-3, with unresolved D. The ends were cut back, 1 base at V and 2 bases at J, with 6 bases in the middle. Germline loops: CDR1 SNHLY, CDR2 FYNNEI. This CDR3 comprises 14 residues. In nucleotides, the CDR3 is TGTGCCAGCAGTGAAGTACATACTGGAAACACCATATATTTT. It yields the protein CASSEVHTGNTIYF.

A word on this clone: The same CDR3 arises from other DNA sequences in this sample as well. This sequence joins TRBV7-6 and TRBJ2-7; 9 bases fit TRBD2. The V gene end was trimmed by 1 base and the J gene end by 0 bases; junction bases not matched to a gene: 1. The CDR3 length is 15 residues. Germline V gene lookup returns CDR1 SGHVS and CDR2 FNYEAQ. The chain's CDR3 is CASSLDSGSSYEQYF. CDR3 in DNA: TGTGCCAGCAGCTTAGATAGCGGGAGCTCCTACGAGCAGTACTTC.

This clone appeared a single time. The chain couples TRBV19 to TRBJ2-2, with 8 bases matching TRBD1. Germline-derived CDR1 and CDR2 are LNHDA and SQIVND (reference sequence). This CDR3 comprises 15 residues. V dropped 6 bases and J dropped 0; count of bases not matched to a gene: 3. The CDR3 DNA reads as TGTGCCAGTAGGGGACAGGTCGCGAACACCGGGGAGCTGTTTTTT. Its protein product is CASRGQVANTGELFF.

The chain couples TRBV5-8 to TRBJ1-4; D is perhaps TRBD1 (6 bases). V was pared by 4 bases and J by 4 bases, with 20 bases between. CDR1 SGHTS and CDR2 YDEGEE come from the germline V gene. The CDR3 runs to 17 residues. As DNA, the CDR3 is TGTGCCAGCAGCGACAGGACGGACCCTCTCTTTAATGAAAAACTGTTTTTT. It encodes CASSDRTDPLFNEKLFF.

The rearrangement uses TRBV2 and TRBJ2-5; D gene unclear. This CDR3 region has 13 residues. Germline CDR1 is SNHLY and CDR2 is FYNNEI. Trimming took off 6 bases at V and 3 bases at J, with 11 bases between the two ends. The CDR3 protein is CASSVSSKETQYF. DNA for the CDR3: TGTGCCAGCAGCGTCTCCAGTAAAGAGACCCAGTACTTC. Filled out from reference TRBV2 and TRBJ2-5, the complete variable domain reads EPEVTQTPSHQVTQMGQEVILRCVPISNHLYFYWYRQILGQKVEFLVSFYNNEISEKSEIFDDQFSVERPDGSNFTLKIRSTKLEDSAMYFCASSVSSKETQYFGPGTRLLVL.

The chain employs TRBV5-6 and TRBJ2-7; D tentatively fits TRBD1 or TRBD2 (6 bases each). This CDR3 comprises 16 residues. Trimming pared 4 bases from V and 4 bases from J, leaving 21 bases between. The V gene's germline CDR1 is SGHDT and CDR2 YYEEEE. In nucleotides, the CDR3 is TGTGCCAGCAGCCCCCCCGGGGGCGTGTATAGGTACGAGCAGTACTTC. Translated: CASSPPGGVYRYEQYF.

This chain uses TRBV19 with TRBJ1-5; D is uncertain. Germline V gene data show CDR1 as LNHDA and CDR2 as SQIVND (reference sequence). Deletions cut 0 bases from V and 5 bases from J, with 20 bases between. The CDR3 is 18 residues long. The CDR3 DNA sequence: TGTGCCAGTAGTATAGATTTCGCGGGGTTTCTCACCTATCAGCCCCAGCATTTT. It specifies CASSIDFAGFLTYQPQHF.

The chain uses TRBV30 and TRBJ1-5, with a tentative D call TRBD1 (6 bases). CDR3 size: 15 residues. Trimming left V 0 bases short and J 1 base short, with 10 bases between. Germline V gene sequence: CDR1 GTSNPN, CDR2 SVGIG (reference sequence). Here the CDR3 reads CAWSVVQGSNQPQHF. The CDR3 nucleotides are TGTGCCTGGAGTGTGGTCCAGGGGAGCAATCAGCCCCAGCATTTT.

The J gene is TRBJ1-4, the V gene TRBV2; D is undetermined. Per the germline V gene, CDR1 is SNHLY and CDR2 is FYNNEI. V lost 8 bases to trimming and J lost 6 bases, with 13 bases between them. The CDR3 consists of 13 residues. CDR3 amino acids: CASCEDRYEKLFF. The CDR3 DNA is TGTGCCAGCTGCGAAGATAGATATGAAAAACTGTTTTTT.

Of note for this clone: The DNA is omitted, as the CDR3 cannot be located on it reliably, and the CDR3 follows TCRdb's listing. The rearrangement links TRBV6-5 to TRBJ1-2. In germline, CDR1 is MNHEY, CDR2 SVGAGI. The CDR3 spans 15 amino acids, including both terminal residues. CDR3 in amino acids: CASSTSRVRPYGYTF.

The CDR3 region is CASSRRGLVQETQYF. The CDR3 nucleotides read TGTGCCAGCAGCCGGAGGGGGCTAGTCCAAGAGACCCAGTACTTC. This rearrangement joins TRBV3-1 (or the pseudogene TRBV3-2) to TRBJ2-5, with D maybe TRBD1 (7 bases). This CDR3 has 15 residues. The V gene's germline CDR1 is LGHDT and CDR2 YNNKEL (reference sequence). The V end was cut by 4 bases, the J end by 1 base, with 13 bases between.

The gene calls are TRBV25-1 and TRBJ1-3; 7 bases are shared with TRBD1. CDR1 and CDR2 (germline): MGHDK, SYGVNS. The CDR3 contains 14 residues. J gave up 4 bases and V 2 bases, and 2 bases lay outside the gene matches. CDR3 nucleotide sequence: TGTGCCAGCAGTGAAGCAGGGGGGGGAAACACCATATATTTT. This translates into CASSEAGGGNTIYF.

This clone was seen just once. The chain has TRBV10-3 and TRBJ1-5; D is unresolved. The length of the CDR3 is 14 residues. Trimming pared 0 bases from V and 7 bases from J, leaving 10 bases between. CDR1 ENHRY and CDR2 SYGVKD come from the germline V gene. The CDR3: CAISESWEGQPQHF. The CDR3 DNA reads as TGTGCCATCAGTGAGTCCTGGGAGGGCCAGCCCCAGCATTTT.

V and J are TRBV10-3 and TRBJ1-4; TRBD1 matches at 8 bases. The germline CDR1 and CDR2 sequences are ENHRY and SYGVKD. With 3 bases clipped from V and 8 bases from J, the junction kept 11 bases outside the gene matches. This CDR3 contains 16 residues. The CDR3 spells CAISDRGTGLGEKLFF. CDR3 DNA sequence: TGTGCCATCAGTGATCGAGGGACAGGCCTGGGCGAAAAACTGTTTTTT.

The rearrangement uses TRBV6-6 and TRBJ2-1, with a tentative D call TRBD1 (5 bases). V was pared by 5 bases and J by 0 bases, with 11 bases between. Germline V gene sequence: CDR1 MNHNY, CDR2 SVGAGI (reference sequence). The CDR3 totals 15 residues. The CDR3 nucleotides read TGTGCCAGCAGTCAGGGTCTTACCTCCTACAATGAGCAGTTCTTC. It is translated as CASSQGLTSYNEQFF.

The V and J genes are TRBV19 and TRBJ2-1, with 7 bases aligning to TRBD2. Germline V gene lookup returns CDR1 LNHDA and CDR2 SQIVND (reference sequence). CDR3 length: 15 amino acids. V shed 1 base, J shed 7 bases, and the junction held 7 bases outside the gene matches. The CDR3 region has the DNA TGTGCCAGTAGTATAGGGGGCGGGAGTGGAAATGAGCAGTTCTTC. It codes for CASSIGGGSGNEQFF.

V usage is TRBV7-6 and J usage is TRBJ1-6; D possibly corresponds to TRBD1 (5 bases). There are 13 residues in the CDR3. With 5 bases removed from V and 6 bases from J, the gap between germline ends came to 8 bases. The germline CDR1 and CDR2 sequences are SGHVS and FNYEAQ. This CDR3 reads CASSDQGNSPLHF. CDR3 DNA sequence: TGTGCCAGCAGCGACCAGGGTAATTCACCCCTCCACTTT.

The V call is TRBV4-1, the J call TRBJ2-3; D may be TRBD1 or TRBD2 (6 bases each). This CDR3 is built from 15 residues. Germline assignment: CDR1 MGHRA and CDR2 YSYEKL. V shed 4 bases and J shed 2 bases, with 13 bases lying between them. In DNA form, the CDR3 reads TGCGCCAGCAGCCTACCGGGGGCCTTCACAGATACGCAGTATTTT. This encodes CASSLPGAFTDTQYF.

The gene calls are TRBV29-1 and TRBJ1-3; D is unclear. The V end lost 7 bases, the J end lost 7 bases, and 11 bases lay between the germline ends. Per germline, CDR1 SQVTM and CDR2 ANQGSEA. This CDR3 has 11 residues. The CDR3 sequence is CSGHGGNTIYF. In DNA, the CDR3 is TGCAGCGGCCACGGTGGGAACACCATATATTTT.